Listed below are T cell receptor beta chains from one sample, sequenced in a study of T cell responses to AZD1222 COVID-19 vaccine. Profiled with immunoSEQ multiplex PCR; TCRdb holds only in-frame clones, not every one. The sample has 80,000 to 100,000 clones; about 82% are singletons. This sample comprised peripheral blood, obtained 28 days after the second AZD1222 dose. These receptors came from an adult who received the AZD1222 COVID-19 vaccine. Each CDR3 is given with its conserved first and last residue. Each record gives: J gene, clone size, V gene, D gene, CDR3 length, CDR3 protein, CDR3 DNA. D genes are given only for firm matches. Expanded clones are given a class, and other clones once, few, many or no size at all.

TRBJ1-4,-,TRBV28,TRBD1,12,CASRGGDEKLFF,TGTGCCAGCAGAGGGGGCGACGAAAAACTGTTTTTT
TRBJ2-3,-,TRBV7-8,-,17,CASSARSGGGSTDTQYF,TGTGCCAGCAGCGCCCGGTCAGGTGGCGGGAGCACAGATACGCAGTATTTT
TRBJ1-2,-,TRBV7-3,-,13,CASSFEGGYGYTF,TGTGCCAGCAGCTTTGAGGGTGGCTATGGCTACACCTTC
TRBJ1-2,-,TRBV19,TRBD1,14,CASRTGGSVGGYTF,TGTGCCAGCCGGACAGGGGGTTCAGTAGGTGGCTACACCTTC
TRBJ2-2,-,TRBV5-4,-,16,CASSPSGGALHGELFF,TGTGCCAGCAGCCCCTCCGGAGGGGCCCTCCACGGGGAGCTGTTTTTT
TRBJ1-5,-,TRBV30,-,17,CAWSVALRTTRDQPQHF,TGTGCCTGGAGTGTAGCCCTCCGGACAACGAGGGATCAGCCCCAGCATTTT
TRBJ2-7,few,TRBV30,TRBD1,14,CAWRLKQGWGEQYF,TGTGCCTGGAGATTAAAACAGGGGTGGGGCGAGCAGTACTTC
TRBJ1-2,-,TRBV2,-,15,CASTSRGAGNYGYTF,TGTGCCAGCACCTCCAGAGGTGCAGGGAACTATGGCTACACCTTC
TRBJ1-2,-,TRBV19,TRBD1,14,CASRYQGAGGGYTF,TGTGCCAGTAGATACCAGGGGGCTGGCGGTGGCTACACCTTC
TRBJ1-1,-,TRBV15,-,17,CATSRDPGGGLLAEAFF,TGTGCCACCAGCAGAGATCCTGGGGGGGGCCTTTTGGCTGAAGCTTTCTTT
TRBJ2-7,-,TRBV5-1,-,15,CASSSVGNPADEQYF,TGCGCCAGCAGCTCTGTGGGCAACCCCGCGGACGAGCAGTACTTC
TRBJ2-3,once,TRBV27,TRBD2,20,CASSFRGASGVTRGTDTQYF,TGTGCCAGCAGTTTCCGCGGGGCTAGCGGGGTCACACGGGGCACAGATACGCAGTATTTT
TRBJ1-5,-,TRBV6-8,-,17,CASSYSKPGDSNQPQHF,TGTGCCAGCAGTTACTCGAAACCCGGGGATAGCAATCAGCCCCAGCATTTT
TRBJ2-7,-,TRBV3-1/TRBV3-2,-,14,CASSRGSHSYEQYF,TGTGCCAGCAGCCGGGGCAGCCACTCCTACGAGCAGTACTTC
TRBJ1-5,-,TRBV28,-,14,CASSFGGQGQPQHF,TGTGCCAGCAGTTTCGGGGGGCAGGGACAGCCCCAGCATTTT
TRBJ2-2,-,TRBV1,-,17,CTSSRLAGFGLTGELFF,TGCACCAGCAGCCGACTAGCGGGATTCGGGCTCACCGGGGAGCTGTTTTTT
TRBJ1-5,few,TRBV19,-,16,CASSIGGGGRNQPQHF,TGTGCCAGTAGTATCGGGGGAGGGGGTCGAAATCAGCCCCAGCATTTT
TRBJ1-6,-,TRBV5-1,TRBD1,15,CASSSPGQPNSPLHF,TGCGCCAGCAGCTCCCCGGGACAGCCTAATTCACCCCTCCACTTT
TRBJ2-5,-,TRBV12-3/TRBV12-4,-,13,CASSPTRGETQYF,TGTGCCAGCAGCCCCACTAGGGGGGAGACCCAGTACTTC
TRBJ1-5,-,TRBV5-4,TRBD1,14,CASSPGTGDQPQHF,TGTGCCAGCAGCCCCGGGACAGGGGACCAGCCCCAGCATTTT
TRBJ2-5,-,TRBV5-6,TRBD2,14,CASSLLAGGETQYF,TGTGCCAGCAGCTTGCTAGCGGGAGGAGAGACCCAGTACTTC
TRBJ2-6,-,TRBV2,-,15,CASSAQGSGANVLTF,TGTGCCAGCAGTGCTCAGGGTTCTGGGGCCAACGTCCTGACTTTC
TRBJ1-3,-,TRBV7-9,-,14,CASSLAQQGNTIYF,TGTGCCAGCAGCTTGGCCCAGCAAGGAAACACCATATATTTT